Presented here are 2 T cell receptor delta chains from one specimen sequenced in a study of DNA immune sequencing with unique molecular identifiers. Genomic DNA underwent 32-plex PCR targeting all 8 TRDV and 4 TRDJ genes. A 12-nucleotide UMI was added during around 3 barcoding PCR cycles before adapter PCR. TCRdb re-called the multiplex PCR reads using CATT. The sample yields some 5,000 delta-chain clones, roughly 13% seen once. The sample consisted of gamma-delta T cells enriched from blood buffy coat, or unenriched PBMCs (not recorded which). These receptors all come from a human donor in good health.

This clone occurred a few times. The rearrangement joins TRDV1 to TRDJ1; D is uncertain. Deletions cut 5 bases from V and 0 bases from J, with 16 bases between. The V gene's germline CDR1 is TSWWSYY and CDR2 QGS. The CDR3 runs 16 residues. The CDR3 sequence: CALGIHKAPYTDKLIF. DNA of the CDR3: TGTGCTCTTGGGATACATAAGGCCCCGTACACCGATAAACTCATCTTT.

A remark on this clone: With a much larger clone just one base away, this may be a read error. V gene TRDV3 combines with J gene TRDJ1; 11 bases line up with TRDD3. The CDR3 runs to 14 residues. CDR1 and CDR2 (germline): TVYSNPD, GDNSRS (reference sequence). This chain's CDR3 is CASGGYADTDKPIF. The CDR3 nucleotides are TGTGCGAGTGGGGGATACGCAGACACCGATAAACCCATCTTT.